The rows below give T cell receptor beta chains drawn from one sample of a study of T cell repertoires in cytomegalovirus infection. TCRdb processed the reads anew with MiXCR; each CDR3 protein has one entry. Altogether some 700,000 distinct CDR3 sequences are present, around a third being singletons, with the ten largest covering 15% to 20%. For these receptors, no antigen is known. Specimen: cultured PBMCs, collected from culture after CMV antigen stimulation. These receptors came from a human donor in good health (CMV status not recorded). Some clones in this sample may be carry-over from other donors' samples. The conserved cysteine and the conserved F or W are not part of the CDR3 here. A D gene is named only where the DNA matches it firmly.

CDR3 protein: ASSLDREPRGEQY; CDR3 length: 13; V gene: TRBV5-4; D gene: -; J gene: TRBJ2-7
CDR3 protein: SPGTGEEPQH; CDR3 length: 10; V gene: TRBV20-1; D gene: TRBD1; J gene: TRBJ1-5
CDR3 protein: ASSQHSGNTIY; CDR3 length: 11; V gene: TRBV7-6; D gene: -; J gene: TRBJ1-3
CDR3 protein: SAPGLAETQY; CDR3 length: 10; V gene: TRBV20-1; D gene: -; J gene: TRBJ2-5
CDR3 protein: ASSEGGGWPQH; CDR3 length: 11; V gene: TRBV10-2; D gene: -; J gene: TRBJ1-5
CDR3 protein: ASSPRLYGYT; CDR3 length: 10; V gene: TRBV12-3/TRBV12-4; D gene: -; J gene: TRBJ1-2
CDR3 protein: SARDHQGANYEQY; CDR3 length: 13; V gene: TRBV20-1; D gene: TRBD1; J gene: TRBJ2-7
CDR3 protein: ASSSYSPLH; CDR3 length: 9; V gene: TRBV11-2; D gene: -; J gene: TRBJ1-6
CDR3 protein: ASSLGQRFGDTGELF; CDR3 length: 15; V gene: TRBV7-9; D gene: -; J gene: TRBJ2-2
CDR3 protein: ASSSVAVEQF; CDR3 length: 10; V gene: TRBV11-2; D gene: -; J gene: TRBJ2-1
CDR3 protein: ASTTRVGFYNEQF; CDR3 length: 13; V gene: TRBV27; D gene: -; J gene: TRBJ2-1
CDR3 protein: ATIGTGGNEQY; CDR3 length: 11; V gene: TRBV6-1; D gene: TRBD1; J gene: TRBJ2-7
CDR3 protein: ASSAGTGGLMNQPQH; CDR3 length: 15; V gene: TRBV19; D gene: TRBD1; J gene: TRBJ1-5
CDR3 protein: SASADGSYNEQF; CDR3 length: 12; V gene: TRBV20-1; D gene: -; J gene: TRBJ2-1
CDR3 protein: ASSRRPSGANVLT; CDR3 length: 13; V gene: TRBV7-2; D gene: -; J gene: TRBJ2-6
CDR3 protein: ASSYGRAGETEAF; CDR3 length: 13; V gene: TRBV6-5; D gene: -; J gene: TRBJ1-1
CDR3 protein: ASSLDASVTYEQY; CDR3 length: 13; V gene: TRBV7-2; D gene: -; J gene: TRBJ2-7
CDR3 protein: ASSLPGRDEGNQPQH; CDR3 length: 15; V gene: TRBV28; D gene: -; J gene: TRBJ1-5
CDR3 protein: ASSEDRELEQY; CDR3 length: 11; V gene: TRBV6-1; D gene: -; J gene: TRBJ2-7
CDR3 protein: ASSVLGGGRDEQF; CDR3 length: 13; V gene: TRBV6-1; D gene: -; J gene: TRBJ2-1
CDR3 protein: ASSLLVSGNTIY; CDR3 length: 12; V gene: TRBV7-8; D gene: -; J gene: TRBJ1-3
CDR3 protein: ASSLLVGGEAF; CDR3 length: 11; V gene: TRBV7-8; D gene: -; J gene: TRBJ1-1
CDR3 protein: ASSVYGTSYEQY; CDR3 length: 12; V gene: TRBV6-1; D gene: -; J gene: TRBJ2-7
CDR3 protein: ASSPPQGLATNEKLF; CDR3 length: 15; V gene: TRBV14; D gene: -; J gene: TRBJ1-4
CDR3 protein: ASSSLATDTQY; CDR3 length: 11; V gene: TRBV28; D gene: -; J gene: TRBJ2-3
CDR3 protein: ASSVGGHGAQY; CDR3 length: 11; V gene: TRBV9; D gene: -; J gene: TRBJ2-5
CDR3 protein: ASSPQGGTDTQY; CDR3 length: 12; V gene: TRBV7-8; D gene: TRBD1; J gene: TRBJ2-3
CDR3 protein: ASSQDRTAGGTDEQF; CDR3 length: 15; V gene: TRBV4-2; D gene: TRBD2; J gene: TRBJ2-1
CDR3 protein: ASSRSTGSLSPLH; CDR3 length: 13; V gene: TRBV6-1; D gene: -; J gene: TRBJ1-6
CDR3 protein: ASSRPEGPHEQY; CDR3 length: 12; V gene: TRBV18; D gene: -; J gene: TRBJ2-7
CDR3 protein: ASSSPYRDSTPEAF; CDR3 length: 14; V gene: TRBV6-2/TRBV6-3; D gene: TRBD1; J gene: TRBJ1-1
CDR3 protein: ASSEDSWGNQPQH; CDR3 length: 13; V gene: TRBV6-1; D gene: -; J gene: TRBJ1-5
CDR3 protein: ASSYSTGHEEDTQY; CDR3 length: 14; V gene: TRBV6-2/TRBV6-3; D gene: -; J gene: TRBJ2-3
CDR3 protein: AISDPTRYEQY; CDR3 length: 11; V gene: TRBV10-3; D gene: -; J gene: TRBJ2-7
CDR3 protein: ASSLGSYNYGYT; CDR3 length: 12; V gene: TRBV7-2; D gene: -; J gene: TRBJ1-2